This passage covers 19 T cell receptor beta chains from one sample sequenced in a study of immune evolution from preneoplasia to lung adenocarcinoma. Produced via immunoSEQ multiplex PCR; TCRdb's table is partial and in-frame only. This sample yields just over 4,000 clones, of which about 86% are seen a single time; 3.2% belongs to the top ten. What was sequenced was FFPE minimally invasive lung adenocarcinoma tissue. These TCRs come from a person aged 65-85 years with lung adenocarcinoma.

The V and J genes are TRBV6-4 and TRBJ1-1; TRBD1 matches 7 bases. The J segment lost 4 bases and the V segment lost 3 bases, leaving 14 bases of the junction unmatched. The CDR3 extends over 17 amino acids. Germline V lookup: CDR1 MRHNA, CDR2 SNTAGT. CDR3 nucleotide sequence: TGTGCCAGCAGTGAGGGATTCGAAGGGGGCGAAGGCACTGAAGCTTTCTTT. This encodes CASSEGFEGGEGTEAFF.

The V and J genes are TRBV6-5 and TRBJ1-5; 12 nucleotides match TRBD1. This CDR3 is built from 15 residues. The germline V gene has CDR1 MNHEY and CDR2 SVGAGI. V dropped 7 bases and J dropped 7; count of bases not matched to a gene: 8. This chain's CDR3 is CASKRDRGPKQPQHF. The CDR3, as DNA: TGTGCCAGCAAGCGGGACAGGGGGCCTAAACAGCCCCAGCATTTT.

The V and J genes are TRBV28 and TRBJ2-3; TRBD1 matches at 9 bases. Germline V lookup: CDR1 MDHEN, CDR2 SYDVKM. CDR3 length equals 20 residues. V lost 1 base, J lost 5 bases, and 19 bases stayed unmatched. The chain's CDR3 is CASSLLRGKKGTGHGDTQYF. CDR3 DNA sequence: TGTGCCAGCAGTTTATTACGGGGAAAGAAAGGGACAGGGCATGGAGATACGCAGTATTTT.

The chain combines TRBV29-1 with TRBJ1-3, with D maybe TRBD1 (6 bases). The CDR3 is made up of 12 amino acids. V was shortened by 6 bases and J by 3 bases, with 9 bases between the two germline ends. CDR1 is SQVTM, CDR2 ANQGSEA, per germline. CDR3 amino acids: CSVQGGGNTIYF. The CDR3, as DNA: TGCAGCGTACAGGGAGGTGGAAACACCATATATTTT.

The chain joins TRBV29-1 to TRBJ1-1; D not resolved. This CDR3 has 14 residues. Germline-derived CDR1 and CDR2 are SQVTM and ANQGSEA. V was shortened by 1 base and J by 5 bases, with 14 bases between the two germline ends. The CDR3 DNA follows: TGCAGCGTTGAAGGAGGGATGAGGGAAACTGAAGCTTTCTTT. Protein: CSVEGGMRETEAFF.

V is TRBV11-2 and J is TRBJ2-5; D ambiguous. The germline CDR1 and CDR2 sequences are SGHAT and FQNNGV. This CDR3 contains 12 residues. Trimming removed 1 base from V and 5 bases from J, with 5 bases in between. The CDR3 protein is CASSLVPETQYF. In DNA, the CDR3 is TGTGCCAGCAGCTTAGTCCCGGAGACCCAGTACTTC.

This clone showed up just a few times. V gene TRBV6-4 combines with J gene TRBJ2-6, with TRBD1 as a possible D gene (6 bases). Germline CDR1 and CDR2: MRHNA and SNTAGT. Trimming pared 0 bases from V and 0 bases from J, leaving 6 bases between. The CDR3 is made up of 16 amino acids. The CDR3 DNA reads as TGTGCCAGCAGTGACTCGGACAGCTCTGGGGCCAACGTCCTGACTTTC. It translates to CASSDSDSSGANVLTF.

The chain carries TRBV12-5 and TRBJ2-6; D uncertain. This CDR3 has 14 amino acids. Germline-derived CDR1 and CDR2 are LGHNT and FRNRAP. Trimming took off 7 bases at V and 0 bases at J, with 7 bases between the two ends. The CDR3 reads CASEADSGANVLTF. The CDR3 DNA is TGTGCTAGTGAGGCAGACTCTGGGGCCAACGTCCTGACTTTC.

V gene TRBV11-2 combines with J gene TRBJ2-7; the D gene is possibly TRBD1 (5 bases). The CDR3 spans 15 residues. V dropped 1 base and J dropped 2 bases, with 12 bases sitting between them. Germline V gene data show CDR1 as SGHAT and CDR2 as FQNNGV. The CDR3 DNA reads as TGTGCCAGCAGCTTAGCATGGGGCAATACCTACGAGCAGTACTTC. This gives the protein CASSLAWGNTYEQYF. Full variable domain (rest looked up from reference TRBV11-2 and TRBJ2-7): EAGVAQSPRYKIIEKRQSVAFWCNPISGHATLYWYQQILGQGPKLLIQFQNNGVVDDSQLPKDRFSAERLKGVDSTLKIQPAKLEDSAVYLCASSLAWGNTYEQYFGPGTRLTVT.

The DNA of the CDR3 is TGTGCCAGCAAAGGAGTCAGGGAACAACCCTACGAGCAGTACTTC. As protein: CASKGVREQPYEQYF. The chain links TRBV28 to TRBJ2-7, with D tentatively TRBD1 (5 bases). CDR1 and CDR2 (germline): MDHEN, SYDVKM. Trimming stripped 7 bases from V and 2 bases from J, with 18 bases between. CDR3 length: 15 amino acids.

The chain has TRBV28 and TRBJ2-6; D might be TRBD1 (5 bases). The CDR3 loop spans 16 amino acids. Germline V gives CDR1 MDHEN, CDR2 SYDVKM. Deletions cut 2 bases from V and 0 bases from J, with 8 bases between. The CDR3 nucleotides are TGTGCCAGCAGTTTAGGACACCTCTCTGGGGCCAACGTCCTGACTTTC. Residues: CASSLGHLSGANVLTF.

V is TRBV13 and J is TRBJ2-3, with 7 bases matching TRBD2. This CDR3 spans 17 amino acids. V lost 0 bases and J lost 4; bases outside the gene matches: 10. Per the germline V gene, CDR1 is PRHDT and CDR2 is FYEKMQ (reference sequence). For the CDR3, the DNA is TGTGCCAGCAGCTTAGGTGCTGGCGGGGGTGGATCAGATACGCAGTATTTT. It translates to CASSLGAGGGGSDTQYF.

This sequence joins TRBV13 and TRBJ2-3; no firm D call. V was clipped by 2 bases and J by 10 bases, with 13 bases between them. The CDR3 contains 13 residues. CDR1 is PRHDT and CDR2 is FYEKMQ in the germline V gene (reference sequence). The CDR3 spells CASSLNRLGSQYF. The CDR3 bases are TGTGCCAGCAGCTTAAACAGATTGGGGTCGCAGTATTTT.

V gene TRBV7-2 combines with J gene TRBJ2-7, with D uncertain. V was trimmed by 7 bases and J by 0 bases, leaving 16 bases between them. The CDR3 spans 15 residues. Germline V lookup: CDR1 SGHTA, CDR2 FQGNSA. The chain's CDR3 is CASTLDRISSYEQYF. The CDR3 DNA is TGTGCCAGCACCCTAGACCGGATAAGCTCCTACGAGCAGTACTTC.

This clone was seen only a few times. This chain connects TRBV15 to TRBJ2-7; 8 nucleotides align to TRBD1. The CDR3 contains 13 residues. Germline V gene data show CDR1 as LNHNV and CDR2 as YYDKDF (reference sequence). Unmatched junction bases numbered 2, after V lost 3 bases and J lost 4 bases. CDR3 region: CATSSRQGYEQYF. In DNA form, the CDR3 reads TGTGCCACCAGCAGTCGACAGGGGTACGAGCAGTACTTC.

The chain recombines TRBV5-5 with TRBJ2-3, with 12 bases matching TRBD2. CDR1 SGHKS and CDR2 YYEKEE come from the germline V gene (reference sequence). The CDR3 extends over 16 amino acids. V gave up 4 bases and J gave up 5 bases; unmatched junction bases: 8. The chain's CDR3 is CASSRELAGGRDTQYF. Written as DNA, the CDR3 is TGTGCCAGCAGCCGGGAACTAGCGGGGGGCCGAGATACGCAGTATTTT.

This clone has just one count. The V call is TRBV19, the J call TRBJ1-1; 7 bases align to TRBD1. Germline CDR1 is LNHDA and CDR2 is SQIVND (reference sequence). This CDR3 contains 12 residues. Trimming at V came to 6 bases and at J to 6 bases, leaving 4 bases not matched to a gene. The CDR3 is CASRDQGAEAFF. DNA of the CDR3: TGTGCCAGTAGGGACCAGGGGGCTGAAGCTTTCTTT. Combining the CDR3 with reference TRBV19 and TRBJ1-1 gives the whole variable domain DGGITQSPKYLFRKEGQNVTLSCEQNLNHDAMYWYRQDPGQGLRLIYYSQIVNDFQKGDIAEGYSVSREKKESFPLTVTSAQKNPTAFYLCASRDQGAEAFFGQGTRLTVV.

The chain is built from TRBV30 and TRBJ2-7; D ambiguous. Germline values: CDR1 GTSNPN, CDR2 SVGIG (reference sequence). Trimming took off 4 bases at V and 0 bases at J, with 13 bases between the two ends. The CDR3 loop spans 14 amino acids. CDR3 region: CAWKAARSSYEQYF. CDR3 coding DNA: TGTGCCTGGAAAGCCGCTCGAAGCTCCTACGAGCAGTACTTC.

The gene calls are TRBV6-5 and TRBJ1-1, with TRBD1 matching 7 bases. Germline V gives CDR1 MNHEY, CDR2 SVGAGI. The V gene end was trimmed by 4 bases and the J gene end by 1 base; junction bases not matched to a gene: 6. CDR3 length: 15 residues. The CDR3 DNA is TGTGCCAGCAGTTTGCTAGACAGGGAGAACACTGAAGCTTTCTTT. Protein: CASSLLDRENTEAFF.